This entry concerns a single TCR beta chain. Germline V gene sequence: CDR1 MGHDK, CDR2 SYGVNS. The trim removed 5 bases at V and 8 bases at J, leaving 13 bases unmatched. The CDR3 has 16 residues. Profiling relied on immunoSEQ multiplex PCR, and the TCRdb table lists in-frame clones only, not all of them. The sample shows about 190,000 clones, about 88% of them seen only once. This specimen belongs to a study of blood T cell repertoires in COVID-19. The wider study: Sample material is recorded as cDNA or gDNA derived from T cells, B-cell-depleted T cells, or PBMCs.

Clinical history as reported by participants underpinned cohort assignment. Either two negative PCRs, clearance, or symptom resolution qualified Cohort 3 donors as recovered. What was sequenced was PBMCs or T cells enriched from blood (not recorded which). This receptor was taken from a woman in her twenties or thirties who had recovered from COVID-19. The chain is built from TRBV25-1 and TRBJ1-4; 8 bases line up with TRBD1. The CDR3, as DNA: TGTGCCAGCAGTCCCAAAGGGTCAGGGGGCCGGGAAAAACTGTTTTTT. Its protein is CASSPKGSGGREKLFF.